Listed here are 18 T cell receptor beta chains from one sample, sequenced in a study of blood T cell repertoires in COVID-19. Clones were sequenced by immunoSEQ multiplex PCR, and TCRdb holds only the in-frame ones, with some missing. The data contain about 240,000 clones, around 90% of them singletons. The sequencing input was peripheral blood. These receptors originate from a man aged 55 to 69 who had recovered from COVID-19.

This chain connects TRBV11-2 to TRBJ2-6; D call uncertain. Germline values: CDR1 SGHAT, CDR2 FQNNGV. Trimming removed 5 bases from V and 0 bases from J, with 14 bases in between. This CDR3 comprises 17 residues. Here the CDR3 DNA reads TGTGCCAGCAGCGCGAGCGCACGGAGCTCTGGGGCCAACGTCCTGACTTTC. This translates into CASSASARSSGANVLTF.

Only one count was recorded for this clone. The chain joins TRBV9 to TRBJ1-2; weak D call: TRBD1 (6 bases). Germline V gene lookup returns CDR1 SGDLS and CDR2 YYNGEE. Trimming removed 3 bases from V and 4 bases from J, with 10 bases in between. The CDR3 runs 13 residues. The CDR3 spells CASSGGQIYGYTF. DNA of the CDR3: TGTGCCAGCAGCGGAGGACAGATCTATGGCTACACCTTC. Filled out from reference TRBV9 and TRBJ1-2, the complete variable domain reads DSGVTQTPKHLITATGQRVTLRCSPRSGDLSVYWYQQSLDQGLQFLIQYYNGEERAKGNILERFSAQQFPDLHSELNLSSLELGDSALYFCASSGGQIYGYTFGSGTRLTVV.

In nucleotides, the CDR3 is TGTGCCAGCAGCCCGCGACTAGCGGGGATCTACAATGAGCAGTTCTTC. Translated: CASSPRLAGIYNEQFF. The gene calls are TRBV7-2 and TRBJ2-1; the match to TRBD2 covers 11 bases. The V gene's germline CDR1 is SGHTA and CDR2 FQGNSA. The CDR3 covers 16 residues. V lost 5 bases, J lost 3 bases, and 6 bases stayed unmatched.

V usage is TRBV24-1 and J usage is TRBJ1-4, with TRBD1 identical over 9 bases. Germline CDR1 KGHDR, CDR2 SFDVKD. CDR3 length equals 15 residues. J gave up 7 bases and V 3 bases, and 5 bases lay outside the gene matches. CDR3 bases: TGTGCCACCAGTGATCGGGGACAGGGAGGTGAAAAACTGTTTTTT. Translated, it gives CATSDRGQGGEKLFF.

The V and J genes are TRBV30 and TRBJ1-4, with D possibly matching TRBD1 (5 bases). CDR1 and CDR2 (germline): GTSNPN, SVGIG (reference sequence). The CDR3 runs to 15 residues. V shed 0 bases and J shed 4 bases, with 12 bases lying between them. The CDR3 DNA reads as TGTGCCTGGAGTGTAGGGGCTAGGGGTAATGAAAAACTGTTTTTT. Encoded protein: CAWSVGARGNEKLFF.

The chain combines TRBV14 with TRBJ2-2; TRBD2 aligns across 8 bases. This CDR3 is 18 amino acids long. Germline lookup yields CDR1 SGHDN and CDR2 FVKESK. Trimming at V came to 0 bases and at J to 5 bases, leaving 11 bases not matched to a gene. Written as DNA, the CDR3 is TGTGCCAGCAGCCAAGATGGTTTTGGCGGGGGGCCGACCGGGGAGCTGTTTTTT. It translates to CASSQDGFGGGPTGELFF.

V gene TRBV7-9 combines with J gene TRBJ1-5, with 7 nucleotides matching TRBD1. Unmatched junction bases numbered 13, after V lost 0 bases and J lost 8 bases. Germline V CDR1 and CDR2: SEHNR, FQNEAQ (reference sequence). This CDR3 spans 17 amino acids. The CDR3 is CASSLAFGQARGEPQHF. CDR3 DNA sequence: TGTGCCAGCAGCTTAGCATTCGGACAGGCCCGAGGTGAGCCCCAGCATTTT. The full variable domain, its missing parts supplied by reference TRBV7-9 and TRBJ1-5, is DTGVSQNPRHKITKRGQNVTFRCDPISEHNRLYWYRQTLGQGPEFLTYFQNEAQLEKSRLLSDRFSAERPKGSFSTLEIQRTEQGDSAMYLCASSLAFGQARGEPQHFGDGTRLSIL.

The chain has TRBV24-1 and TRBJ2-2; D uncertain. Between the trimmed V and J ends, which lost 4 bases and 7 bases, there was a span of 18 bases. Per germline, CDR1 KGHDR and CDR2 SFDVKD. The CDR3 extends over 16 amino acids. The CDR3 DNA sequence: TGTGCCACCAGTGACCCGACCCTCGGTAGCTTCGGGGAGCTGTTTTTT. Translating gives CATSDPTLGSFGELFF.

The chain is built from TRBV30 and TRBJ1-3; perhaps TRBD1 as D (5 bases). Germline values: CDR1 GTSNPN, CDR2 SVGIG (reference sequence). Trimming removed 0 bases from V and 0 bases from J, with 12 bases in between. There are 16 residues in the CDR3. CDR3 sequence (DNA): TGTGCCTGGAGTGTCTTGACAGACTTCTCTGGAAACACCATATATTTT. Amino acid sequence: CAWSVLTDFSGNTIYF.

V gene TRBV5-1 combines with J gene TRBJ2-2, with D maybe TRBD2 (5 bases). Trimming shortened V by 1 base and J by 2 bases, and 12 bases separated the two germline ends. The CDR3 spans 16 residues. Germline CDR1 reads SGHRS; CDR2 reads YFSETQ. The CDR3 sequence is CASSLTRSGNTGELFF. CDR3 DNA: TGCGCCAGCAGCTTGACCCGGAGCGGAAACACCGGGGAGCTGTTTTTT.

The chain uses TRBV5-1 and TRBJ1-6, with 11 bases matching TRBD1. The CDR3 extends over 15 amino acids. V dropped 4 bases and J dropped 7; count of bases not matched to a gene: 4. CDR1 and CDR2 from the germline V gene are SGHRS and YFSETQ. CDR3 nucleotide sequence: TGCGCCAGCAGCAAGGGACAGGGGGGGAATTCACCCCTCCACTTT. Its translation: CASSKGQGGNSPLHF.

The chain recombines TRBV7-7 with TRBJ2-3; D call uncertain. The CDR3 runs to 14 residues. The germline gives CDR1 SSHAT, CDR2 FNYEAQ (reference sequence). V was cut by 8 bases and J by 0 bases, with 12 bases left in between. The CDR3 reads CASALGSSTDTQYF. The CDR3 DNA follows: TGTGCCAGCGCCCTAGGTTCGAGCACAGATACGCAGTATTTT.

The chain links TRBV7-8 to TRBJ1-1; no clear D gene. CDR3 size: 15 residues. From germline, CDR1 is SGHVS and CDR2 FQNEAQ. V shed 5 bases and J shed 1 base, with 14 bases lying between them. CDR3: CASSLPTRGNTEAFF. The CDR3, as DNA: TGTGCCAGCAGCCTCCCTACCCGTGGGAACACTGAAGCTTTCTTT.

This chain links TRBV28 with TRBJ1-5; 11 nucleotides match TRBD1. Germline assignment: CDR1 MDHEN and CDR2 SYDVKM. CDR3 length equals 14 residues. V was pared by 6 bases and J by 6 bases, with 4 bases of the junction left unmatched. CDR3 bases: TGTGCCAGCAGACCCGGACAGGGGGCTCAGCCCCAGCATTTT. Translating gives CASRPGQGAQPQHF.

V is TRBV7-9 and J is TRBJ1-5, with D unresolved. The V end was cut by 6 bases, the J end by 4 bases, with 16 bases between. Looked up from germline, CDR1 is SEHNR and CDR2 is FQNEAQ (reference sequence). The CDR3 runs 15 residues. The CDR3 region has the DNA TGTGCCAGCAGTCCGCCAGGATCCTCTAATCAGCCCCAGCATTTT. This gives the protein CASSPPGSSNQPQHF.

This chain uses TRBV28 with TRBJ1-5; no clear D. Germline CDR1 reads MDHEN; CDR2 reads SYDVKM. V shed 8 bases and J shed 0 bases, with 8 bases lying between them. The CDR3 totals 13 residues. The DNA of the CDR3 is TGTGCCAGCGTGAGGTATAGCAATCAGCCCCAGCATTTT. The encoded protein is CASVRYSNQPQHF.

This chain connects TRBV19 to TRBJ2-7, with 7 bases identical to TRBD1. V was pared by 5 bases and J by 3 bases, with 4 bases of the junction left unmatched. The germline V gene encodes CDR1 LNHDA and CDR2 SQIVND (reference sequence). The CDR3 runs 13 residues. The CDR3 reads CASSDRVGYEQYV. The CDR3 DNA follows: TGTGCCAGTAGTGACAGGGTCGGCTACGAGCAGTACGTC.

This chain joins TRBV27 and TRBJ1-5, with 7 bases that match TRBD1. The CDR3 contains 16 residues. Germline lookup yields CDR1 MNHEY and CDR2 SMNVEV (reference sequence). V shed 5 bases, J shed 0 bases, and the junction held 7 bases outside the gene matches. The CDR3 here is CASSAGTVLSNQPQHF. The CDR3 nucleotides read TGTGCCAGCAGTGCCGGGACAGTTCTTAGCAATCAGCCCCAGCATTTT.